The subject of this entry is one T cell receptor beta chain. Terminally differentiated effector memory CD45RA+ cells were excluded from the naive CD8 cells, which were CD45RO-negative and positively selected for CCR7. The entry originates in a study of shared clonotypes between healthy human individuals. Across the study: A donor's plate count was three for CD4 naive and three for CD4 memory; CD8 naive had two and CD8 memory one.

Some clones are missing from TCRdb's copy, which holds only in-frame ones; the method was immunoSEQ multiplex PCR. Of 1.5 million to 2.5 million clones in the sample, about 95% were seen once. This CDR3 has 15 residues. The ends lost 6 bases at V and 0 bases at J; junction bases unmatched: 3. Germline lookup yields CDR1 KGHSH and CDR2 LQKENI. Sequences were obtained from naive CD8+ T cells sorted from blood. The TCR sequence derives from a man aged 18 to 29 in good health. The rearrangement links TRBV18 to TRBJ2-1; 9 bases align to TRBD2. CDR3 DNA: TGTGCCAGCTCGTCTAGCGGGAACTCCTACAATGAGCAGTTCTTC. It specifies CASSSSGNSYNEQFF.